The 32 T cell receptor beta chains listed next were all sequenced from one sample in a study of cytomegalovirus exposure and HLA in healthy donors. Vbeta (60) and Jbeta (13) primers were used in the PCR. Sequencing used immunoSEQ multiplex PCR; TCRdb keeps in-frame clones, though not all of them. The sample comprises about 210,000 clones, around 88% of which are singletons, and approximately 0.31% rests with the top ten. Sequencing input: PBMCs. Source of these receptors: a woman in her 30s in good health and CMV-seronegative.

The genes are TRBV9 and TRBJ2-5; 9 positions match TRBD2. CDR1 and CDR2 from the germline V gene are SGDLS and YYNGEE. CDR3 length: 16 residues. The junction had 12 bases not matched to a gene; V was cut back by 4 bases and J by 5 bases. This chain's CDR3 is CASSSGGSGSSETQYF. CDR3 coding DNA: TGTGCCAGCAGCTCCGGGGGTAGCGGGAGTAGTGAGACCCAGTACTTC. Filled out from reference TRBV9 and TRBJ2-5, the complete variable domain reads DSGVTQTPKHLITATGQRVTLRCSPRSGDLSVYWYQQSLDQGLQFLIQYYNGEERAKGNILERFSAQQFPDLHSELNLSSLELGDSALYFCASSSGGSGSSETQYFGPGTRLLVL.

The rearrangement uses TRBV27 and TRBJ2-7; D remains unclear. Germline V gene data show CDR1 as MNHEY and CDR2 as SMNVEV (reference sequence). Trimming took 5 bases from V and 2 from J, leaving 13 bases between them. The CDR3 has 14 amino acids. This chain's CDR3 is CASSPAAPAYEQYF. DNA of the CDR3: TGTGCCAGCAGTCCGGCGGCACCCGCCTACGAGCAGTACTTC.

DNA for the CDR3: TGTGCCACCCGGGATTATAGCAATCAGCCCCAGCATTTT. It is translated as CATRDYSNQPQHF. The genes are TRBV19 and TRBJ1-5; D ambiguous. The CDR3 totals 13 residues. CDR1 is LNHDA, CDR2 SQIVND, per germline (reference sequence). With 10 bases removed from V and 0 bases from J, the gap between germline ends came to 10 bases.

The J gene is TRBJ2-7, the V gene TRBV28; 10 positions agree with TRBD2. There are 16 residues in the CDR3. Trimming took 6 bases from V and 6 from J; bases not matched to a gene: 14. The germline CDR1 and CDR2 sequences are MDHEN and SYDVKM. CDR3 residues: CASSFYRLAGGGEQYF. CDR3 bases: TGTGCCAGCAGCTTTTATCGACTAGCGGGTGGAGGCGAGCAGTACTTC.

This clone was observed a single time. The chain has TRBV28 and TRBJ2-5; perhaps TRBD1 as D (5 bases). CDR1 and CDR2 (germline): MDHEN, SYDVKM. This CDR3 contains 14 residues. V dropped 8 bases and J dropped 2 bases, with 15 bases sitting between them. Written as DNA, the CDR3 is TGTGCCAGCGGACACAGTATGGGGCAAGAGACCCAGTACTTC. Translating gives CASGHSMGQETQYF.

The J gene is TRBJ1-4, the V gene TRBV19, with TRBD1 as a possible D gene (6 bases). Trimming took 1 base from V and 8 from J, leaving 20 bases between them. The germline V gene encodes CDR1 LNHDA and CDR2 SQIVND (reference sequence). The CDR3 spans 17 residues. CDR3 amino acids: CASSIGQETSDAEKLFF. The CDR3 nucleotides read TGTGCCAGTAGTATAGGACAGGAGACGTCGGACGCAGAAAAACTGTTTTTT. The variable domain in full, with the rest retrieved from reference TRBV19 and TRBJ1-4, is DGGITQSPKYLFRKEGQNVTLSCEQNLNHDAMYWYRQDPGQGLRLIYYSQIVNDFQKGDIAEGYSVSREKKESFPLTVTSAQKNPTAFYLCASSIGQETSDAEKLFFGSGTQLSVL.

The chain employs TRBV6-1 and TRBJ2-7; 8 bases line up with TRBD2. Germline V gene data show CDR1 as MNHNS and CDR2 as SASEGT. Unmatched junction bases numbered 7, after V lost 0 bases and J lost 0 bases. This CDR3 comprises 17 residues. The CDR3 loop reads CASSEALAGPGSYEQYF. The CDR3 DNA follows: TGTGCCAGCAGTGAAGCGCTAGCGGGCCCCGGCTCCTACGAGCAGTACTTC.

DNA of the CDR3: TGTGCCAGCAGCCCTGGACAGGCGACCTATGGCTACACCTTC. It codes for CASSPGQATYGYTF. The J gene is TRBJ1-2, the V gene TRBV6-5; 7 bases fit TRBD1. This CDR3 region has 14 residues. Germline V gene lookup returns CDR1 MNHEY and CDR2 SVGAGI. The trim removed 6 bases at V and 4 bases at J, leaving 8 bases unmatched.

This clone showed up just a few times. This chain joins TRBV13 and TRBJ2-3, with 11 bases matching TRBD2. Germline V gene sequence: CDR1 PRHDT, CDR2 FYEKMQ (reference sequence). The CDR3 totals 16 residues. The V segment lost 5 bases and the J segment 6 bases; nucleotides outside the gene matches: 10. CDR3 coding DNA: TGTGCCAGCAGCGTCACTAGCGGGAGATTAATCGATACGCAGTATTTT. Translating it yields CASSVTSGRLIDTQYF.

J is TRBJ2-1 and V is TRBV11-2, with TRBD2 as a possible D gene (6 bases). The CDR3 totals 16 residues. The germline CDR1 and CDR2 sequences are SGHAT and FQNNGV. The V gene lost 3 bases and the J gene lost 6 bases, with 18 bases spanning the gap. The CDR3 nucleotides read TGTGCCAGCAGCTTCGCCTCCGGGACTCTCCGCAATGAGCAGTTCTTC. This sequence encodes CASSFASGTLRNEQFF.

V gene TRBV7-2 combines with J gene TRBJ1-2; the D gene is possibly TRBD1 (6 bases). The germline V gene encodes CDR1 SGHTA and CDR2 FQGNSA. V was clipped by 4 bases and J by 8 bases, with 17 bases between them. This CDR3 has 14 residues. CDR3 sequence (DNA): TGTGCCAGCAGCTCCATACACAGGGAGTCGGGCTACACCTTC. Translated, it gives CASSSIHRESGYTF.

A word on this clone: Other DNA sequences in the same sample also yield this CDR3. V gene TRBV2 combines with J gene TRBJ2-7, with 8 bases matching TRBD1. CDR1 and CDR2 (germline): SNHLY, FYNNEI. The CDR3 has 14 residues. The V and J ends lost 4 bases and 3 bases, in that order; junction bases with no gene match: 5. As DNA, the CDR3 is TGTGCCAGCAGTGGGCAGGGGGCAGGCTACGAGCAGTACTTC. Residues: CASSGQGAGYEQYF. Variable domain in full (rest from reference TRBV2 and TRBJ2-7): EPEVTQTPSHQVTQMGQEVILRCVPISNHLYFYWYRQILGQKVEFLVSFYNNEISEKSEIFDDQFSVERPDGSNFTLKIRSTKLEDSAMYFCASSGQGAGYEQYFGPGTRLTVT.

This sequence joins TRBV5-1 and TRBJ2-1; TRBD1 aligns across 12 bases. Germline values: CDR1 SGHRS, CDR2 YFSETQ. Losses at the gene ends were 4 bases for V and 7 bases for J; bases not matched to a gene: 6. The CDR3 spans 15 residues. This CDR3 is CASSLGTGGWNEQFF. The CDR3 coding sequence is TGCGCCAGCAGCCTCGGGACAGGGGGCTGGAATGAGCAGTTCTTC.

This sequence joins TRBV11-2 and TRBJ2-7, with a possible D match to TRBD2 (6 bases). V lost 5 bases and J 9 bases, leaving 20 bases between the germline ends. The V gene's germline CDR1 is SGHAT and CDR2 FQNNGV. The CDR3 extends over 14 amino acids. The CDR3 loop is CASSLLGTPVGQYF. CDR3 nucleotides: TGTGCCAGCAGCCTACTTGGGACTCCTGTGGGGCAGTACTTC.

This clone was recorded a few times. The chain joins TRBV15 to TRBJ1-2; D uncertain. Germline CDR1 reads LNHNV; CDR2 reads YYDKDF (reference sequence). The germline V and J ends were trimmed by 0 bases and 4 bases, with 12 bases remaining between them. The CDR3 covers 15 residues. This chain's CDR3 is CATSRDLGGPYGYTF. As DNA, the CDR3 is TGTGCCACCAGCAGAGATCTGGGAGGACCCTATGGCTACACCTTC.

The V gene is TRBV2, the J gene TRBJ2-5, with D perhaps TRBD1 (5 bases). CDR3 length equals 12 residues. The V end was cut by 3 bases, the J end by 3 bases, with 5 bases between. Germline CDR1 reads SNHLY; CDR2 reads FYNNEI. CDR3 protein: CASSDREETQYF. CDR3 in DNA: TGTGCCAGCAGTGACAGGGAAGAGACCCAGTACTTC.

CDR3 protein: CASSLVNRPYEQYF. DNA for the CDR3: TGTGCCAGCAGCTTAGTTAACAGACCCTACGAGCAGTACTTC. The gene calls are TRBV7-9 and TRBJ2-7; D not resolved. The germline CDR1 and CDR2 sequences are SEHNR and FQNEAQ (reference sequence). V was cut by 1 base and J by 2 bases, with 9 bases left in between. The CDR3 runs to 14 residues.

The chain joins TRBV5-1 to TRBJ2-1, with a possible D match to TRBD1 (6 bases). Germline V gene data show CDR1 as SGHRS and CDR2 as YFSETQ. Between the trimmed V and J ends, which lost 4 bases and 0 bases, there was a span of 8 bases. The CDR3 consists of 14 residues. DNA of the CDR3: TGCGCCAGCAGCACAGGGCTCTCCTACAATGAGCAGTTCTTC. The encoded protein is CASSTGLSYNEQFF.

This clone has a handful of counts. This sequence joins TRBV4-1 and TRBJ2-2; a weak D match, TRBD1 (6 bases). Germline CDR1 reads MGHRA; CDR2 reads YSYEKL. The CDR3 contains 13 residues. The V end lost 8 bases, the J end lost 4 bases, and 11 bases lay between the germline ends. CDR3 sequence reads: CASRLQGTGELFF. The DNA for the CDR3 is TGCGCCAGCCGCTTACAGGGCACCGGGGAGCTGTTTTTT.

The V call is TRBV28, the J call TRBJ1-2; 7 nucleotides match TRBD1. This CDR3 comprises 15 residues. Trimming took 5 bases from V and 2 from J; bases not matched to a gene: 8. Germline assignment: CDR1 MDHEN and CDR2 SYDVKM. CDR3 coding DNA: TGTGCCAGCAGTACTGGACAGGTGGGCAACTATGGCTACACCTTC. Its protein is CASSTGQVGNYGYTF.

V usage is TRBV5-1 and J usage is TRBJ2-1, with D uncertain. The V gene's germline CDR1 is SGHRS and CDR2 YFSETQ. CDR3 length: 16 residues. The V gene lost 1 base and the J gene lost 8 bases, with 19 bases spanning the gap. CDR3 sequence reads: CASSLHPVNVVDEQFF. CDR3 bases: TGCGCCAGCAGCTTGCATCCGGTAAATGTCGTGGATGAGCAGTTCTTC.

The chain recombines TRBV19 with TRBJ1-1; D ambiguous. The V end was cut by 8 bases, the J end by 3 bases, with 13 bases between. Germline values: CDR1 LNHDA, CDR2 SQIVND (reference sequence). This CDR3 has 13 residues. This CDR3 is CASSAARDTEAFF. CDR3 bases: TGTGCCAGTTCCGCGGCCCGGGACACTGAAGCTTTCTTT.

The chain is built from TRBV6-1 and TRBJ1-5, with no clear D. Germline V CDR1 and CDR2: MNHNS, SASEGT. V was pared by 6 bases and J by 3 bases, with 15 bases between. The CDR3 consists of 15 residues. This CDR3 reads CASRQQHTNNQPQHF. The CDR3 DNA sequence: TGTGCCAGCAGACAGCAGCACACCAACAATCAGCCCCAGCATTTT.

The chain links TRBV7-9 to TRBJ2-3, with D possibly matching TRBD1 (5 bases). The germline V gene has CDR1 SEHNR and CDR2 FQNEAQ (reference sequence). V was pared by 6 bases and J by 5 bases, with 18 bases between. CDR3 length: 15 amino acids. The CDR3 sequence is CASSINLSGLDTQYF. The DNA for the CDR3 is TGTGCCAGCAGTATAAACTTATCAGGGTTAGATACGCAGTATTTT.

This sequence joins TRBV7-9 and TRBJ2-7; no firm D call. Germline CDR1 and CDR2: SEHNR and FQNEAQ (reference sequence). Trimming stripped 3 bases from V and 0 bases from J, with 6 bases between. The CDR3 is 13 amino acids. Here the CDR3 DNA reads TGTGCCAGCAGCTTCCCTGTCTCCTACGAGCAGTACTTC. This encodes CASSFPVSYEQYF.

V is TRBV9 and J is TRBJ1-2, with 10 nucleotides matching TRBD1. V dropped 4 bases and J dropped 3; count of bases not matched to a gene: 3. The CDR3 is 14 amino acids. Per the germline V gene, CDR1 is SGDLS and CDR2 is YYNGEE. CDR3 amino acids: CASSLGQGYYGYTF. The CDR3 region has the DNA TGTGCCAGCAGCTTGGGACAGGGGTACTATGGCTACACCTTC. The variable domain in full, completed from reference TRBV9 and TRBJ1-2, reads DSGVTQTPKHLITATGQRVTLRCSPRSGDLSVYWYQQSLDQGLQFLIQYYNGEERAKGNILERFSAQQFPDLHSELNLSSLELGDSALYFCASSLGQGYYGYTFGSGTRLTVV.

The V call is TRBV7-2, the J call TRBJ1-2; TRBD1 matches 9 bases. With 2 bases clipped from V and 5 bases from J, the junction kept 6 bases outside the gene matches. CDR1 is SGHTA, CDR2 FQGNSA, per germline. CDR3 length equals 15 residues. The CDR3 DNA sequence: TGTGCCAGCAGCTTATACGGGACAGGGATTTATGGCTACACCTTC. Translating it yields CASSLYGTGIYGYTF.

The gene calls are TRBV4-2 and TRBJ1-1; D may be TRBD1 (5 bases). This CDR3 is built from 17 residues. The germline V gene has CDR1 LGHNA and CDR2 YNFKEQ. V lost 7 bases to trimming and J lost 3 bases, with 24 bases between them. As DNA, the CDR3 is TGTGCCAGCAACCTCAAGAGGCAGGGATTAGGTTACACTGAAGCTTTCTTT. It is translated as CASNLKRQGLGYTEAFF.

This clone was seen a handful of times. The chain carries TRBV5-1 and TRBJ2-3, with 12 bases that match TRBD2. With V trimmed by 4 bases and J by 0 bases, 9 bases remained unmatched. Germline CDR1 is SGHRS and CDR2 is YFSETQ. CDR3 length: 18 amino acids. As DNA, the CDR3 is TGCGCCAGCAGCCCGGGACTAGCGGGTCTTACTAGCACAGATACGCAGTATTTT. Residues: CASSPGLAGLTSTDTQYF. The complete variable domain, with remaining parts taken from reference TRBV5-1 and TRBJ2-3, reads KAGVTQTPRYLIKTRGQQVTLSCSPISGHRSVSWYQQTPGQGLQFLFEYFSETQRNKGNFPGRFSGRQFSNSRSEMNVSTLELGDSALYLCASSPGLAGLTSTDTQYFGPGTRLTVL.

The J gene is TRBJ2-2, the V gene TRBV2; weak D call: TRBD2 (5 bases). V lost 9 bases and J lost 2, with 7 bases in between. The V gene's germline CDR1 is SNHLY and CDR2 FYNNEI. The CDR3 loop spans 12 amino acids. CDR3 in amino acids: CASGLNTGELFF. CDR3 coding DNA: TGTGCCAGTGGACTCAACACCGGGGAGCTGTTTTTT. The variable domain in full, completed from reference TRBV2 and TRBJ2-2, reads EPEVTQTPSHQVTQMGQEVILRCVPISNHLYFYWYRQILGQKVEFLVSFYNNEISEKSEIFDDQFSVERPDGSNFTLKIRSTKLEDSAMYFCASGLNTGELFFGEGSRLTVL.

The J gene is TRBJ2-1, the V gene TRBV10-3; 10 nucleotides agree with TRBD2. From germline, CDR1 is ENHRY and CDR2 SYGVKD. CDR3 length: 14 amino acids. J lost 8 bases, V lost 3 bases, and 4 bases had no gene match. CDR3: CAISEAGGSHEQFF. CDR3 coding DNA: TGTGCCATCAGTGAAGCGGGAGGGTCCCATGAGCAGTTCTTC.

The J gene is TRBJ2-7, the V gene TRBV7-2, with a possible D match to TRBD1 (6 bases). V lost 10 bases and J lost 2, with 18 bases in between. There are 14 residues in the CDR3. Germline assignment: CDR1 SGHTA and CDR2 FQGNSA. CDR3 coding DNA: TGTGCCACCCCAGACCGGGACAACCCCTACGAGCAGTACTTC. Protein: CATPDRDNPYEQYF.